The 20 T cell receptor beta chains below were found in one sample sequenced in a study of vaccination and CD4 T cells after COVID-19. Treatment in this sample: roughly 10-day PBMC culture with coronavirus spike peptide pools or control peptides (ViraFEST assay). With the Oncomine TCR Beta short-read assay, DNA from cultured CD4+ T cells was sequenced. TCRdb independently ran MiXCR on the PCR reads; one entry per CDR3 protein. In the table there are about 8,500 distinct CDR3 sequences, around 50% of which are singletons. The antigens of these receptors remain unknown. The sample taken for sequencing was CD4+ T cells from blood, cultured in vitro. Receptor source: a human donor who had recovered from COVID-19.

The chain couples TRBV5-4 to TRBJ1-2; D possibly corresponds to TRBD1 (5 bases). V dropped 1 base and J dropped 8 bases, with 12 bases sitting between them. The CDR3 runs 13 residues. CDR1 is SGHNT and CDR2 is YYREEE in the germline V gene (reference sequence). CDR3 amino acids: CASSLFWGDGYTF. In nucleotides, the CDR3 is TGTGCCAGCAGCTTGTTTTGGGGGGACGGCTACACCTTC.

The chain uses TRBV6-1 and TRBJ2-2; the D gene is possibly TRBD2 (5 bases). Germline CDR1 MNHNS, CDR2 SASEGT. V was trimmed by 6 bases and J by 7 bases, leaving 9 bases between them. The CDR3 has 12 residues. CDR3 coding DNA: TGTGCCAGCAGACTAGAACTCGGGGAGCTGTTTTTT. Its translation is CASRLELGELFF.

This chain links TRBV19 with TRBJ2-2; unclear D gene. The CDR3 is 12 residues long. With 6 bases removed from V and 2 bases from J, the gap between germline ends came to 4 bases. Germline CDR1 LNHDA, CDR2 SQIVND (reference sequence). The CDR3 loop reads CASRDNTGELFF. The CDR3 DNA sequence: TGTGCCAGTAGGGATAACACCGGGGAGCTGTTTTTT.

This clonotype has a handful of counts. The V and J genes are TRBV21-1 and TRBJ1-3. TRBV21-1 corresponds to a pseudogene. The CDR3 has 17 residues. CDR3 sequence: CASSPRAGPVGGNTIYF. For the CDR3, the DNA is TGTGCCAGCAGCCCCCGCGCTGGACCCGTGGGGGGAAACACCATATATTTT.

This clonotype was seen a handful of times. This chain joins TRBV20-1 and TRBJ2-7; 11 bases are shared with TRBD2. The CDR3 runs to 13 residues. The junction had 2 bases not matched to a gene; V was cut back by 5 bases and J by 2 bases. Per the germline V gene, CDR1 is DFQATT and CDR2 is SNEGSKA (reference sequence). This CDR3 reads CSAVSGGAYEQYF. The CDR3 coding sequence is TGCAGTGCTGTTAGCGGGGGGGCCTACGAGCAGTACTTC.

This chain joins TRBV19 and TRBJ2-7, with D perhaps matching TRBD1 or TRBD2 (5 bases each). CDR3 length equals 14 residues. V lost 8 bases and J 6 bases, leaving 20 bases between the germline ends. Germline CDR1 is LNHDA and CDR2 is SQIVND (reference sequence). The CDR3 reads CASYLGQGAVEQYF. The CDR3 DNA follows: TGTGCCAGTTATCTGGGGCAGGGAGCGGTCGAGCAGTACTTC.

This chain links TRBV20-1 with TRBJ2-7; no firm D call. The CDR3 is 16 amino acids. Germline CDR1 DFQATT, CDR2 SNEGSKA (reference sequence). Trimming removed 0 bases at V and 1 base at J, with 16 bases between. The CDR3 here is CSARDPRRVASYEQYF. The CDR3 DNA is TGCAGTGCTAGAGATCCTAGACGGGTCGCTTCCTACGAGCAGTACTTC.

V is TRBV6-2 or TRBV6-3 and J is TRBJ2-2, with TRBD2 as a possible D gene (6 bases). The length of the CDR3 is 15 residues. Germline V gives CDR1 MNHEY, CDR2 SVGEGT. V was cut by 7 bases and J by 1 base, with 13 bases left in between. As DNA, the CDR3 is TGTGCCAGCAAAATCGACGGGAGGAACACCGGGGAGCTGTTTTTT. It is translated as CASKIDGRNTGELFF.

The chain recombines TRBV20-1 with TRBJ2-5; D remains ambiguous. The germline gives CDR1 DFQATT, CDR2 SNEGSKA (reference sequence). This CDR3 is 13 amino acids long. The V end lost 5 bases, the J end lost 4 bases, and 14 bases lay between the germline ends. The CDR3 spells CSAPTETRETQYF. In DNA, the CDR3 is TGCAGTGCTCCCACAGAGACCCGAGAGACCCAGTACTTC.

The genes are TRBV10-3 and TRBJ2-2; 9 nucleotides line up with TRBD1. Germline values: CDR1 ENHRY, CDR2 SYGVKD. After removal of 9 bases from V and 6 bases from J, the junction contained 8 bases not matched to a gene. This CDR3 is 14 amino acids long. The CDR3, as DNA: TGTGCCATACAAGGGACAGGGTGGGCCGGGGAGCTGTTTTTT. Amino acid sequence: CAIQGTGWAGELFF.

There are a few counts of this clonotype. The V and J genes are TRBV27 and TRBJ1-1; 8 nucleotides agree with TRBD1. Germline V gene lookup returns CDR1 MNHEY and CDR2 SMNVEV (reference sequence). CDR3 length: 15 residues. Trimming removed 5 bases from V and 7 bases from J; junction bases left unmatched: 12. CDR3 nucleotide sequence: TGTGCCAGCAGTGAACAGGGGGTAGGAGATATTGAAGCTTTCTTT. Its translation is CASSEQGVGDIEAFF.

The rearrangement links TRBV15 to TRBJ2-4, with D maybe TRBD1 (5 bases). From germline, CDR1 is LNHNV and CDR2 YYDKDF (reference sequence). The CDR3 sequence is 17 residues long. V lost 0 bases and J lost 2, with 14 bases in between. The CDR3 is CATSRDREDRSKNIQYF. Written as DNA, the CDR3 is TGTGCCACCAGCAGAGATAGAGAAGACAGATCCAAAAACATTCAGTACTTC.

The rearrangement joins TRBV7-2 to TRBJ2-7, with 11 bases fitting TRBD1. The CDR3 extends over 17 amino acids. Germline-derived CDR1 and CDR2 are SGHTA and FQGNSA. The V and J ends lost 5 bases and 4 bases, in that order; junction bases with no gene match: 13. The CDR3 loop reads CASSGPGTGGSGYEQYF. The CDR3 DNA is TGTGCCAGCAGCGGACCCGGGACAGGGGGTTCCGGGTACGAGCAGTACTTC.

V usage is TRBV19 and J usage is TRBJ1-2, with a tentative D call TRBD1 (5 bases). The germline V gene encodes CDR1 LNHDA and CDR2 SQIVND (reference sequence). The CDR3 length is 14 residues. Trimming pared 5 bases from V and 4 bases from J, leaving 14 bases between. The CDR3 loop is CASSLGRESYGYTF. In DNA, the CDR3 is TGTGCCAGTAGTCTGGGGCGGGAGAGCTATGGCTACACCTTC.

The CDR3: CASSFTGGGRETQYF. CDR3 bases: TGTGCCAGCAGCTTTACAGGGGGCGGACGGGAGACCCAGTACTTC. The chain uses TRBV7-9 and TRBJ2-5; 9 positions agree with TRBD1. J was trimmed by 5 bases and V by 3 bases; bases with no gene match: 7. Germline CDR1 and CDR2: SEHNR and FQNEAQ (reference sequence). This CDR3 has 15 residues.

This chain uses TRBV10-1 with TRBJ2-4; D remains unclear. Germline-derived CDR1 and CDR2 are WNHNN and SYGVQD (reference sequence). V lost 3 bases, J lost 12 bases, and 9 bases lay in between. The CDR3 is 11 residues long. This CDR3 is CASSDEVTQYF. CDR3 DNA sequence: TGCGCCAGCAGTGACGAGGTCACTCAGTACTTC.

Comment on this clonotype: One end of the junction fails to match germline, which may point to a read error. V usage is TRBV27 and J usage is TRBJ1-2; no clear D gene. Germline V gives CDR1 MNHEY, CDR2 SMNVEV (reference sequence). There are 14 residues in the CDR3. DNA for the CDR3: TGTGCCGGCAGTTCCAATGCCCAGCTGCGGGGCTACACCTTC. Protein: CAGSSNAQLRGYTF.

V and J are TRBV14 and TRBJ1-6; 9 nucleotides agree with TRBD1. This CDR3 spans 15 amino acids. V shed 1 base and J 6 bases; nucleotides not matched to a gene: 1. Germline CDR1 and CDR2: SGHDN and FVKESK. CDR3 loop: CASSQGQGVNSPLHF. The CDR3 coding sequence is TGTGCCAGCAGCCAAGGACAGGGGGTTAATTCACCCCTCCACTTT.

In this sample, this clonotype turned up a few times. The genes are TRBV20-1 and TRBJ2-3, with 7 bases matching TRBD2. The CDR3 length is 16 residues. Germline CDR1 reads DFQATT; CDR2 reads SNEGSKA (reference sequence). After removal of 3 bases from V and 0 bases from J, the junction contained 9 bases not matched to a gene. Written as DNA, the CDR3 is TGCAGTGCTAGCCCCCTACTAGCGCCCAGCACAGATACGCAGTATTTT. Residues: CSASPLLAPSTDTQYF.

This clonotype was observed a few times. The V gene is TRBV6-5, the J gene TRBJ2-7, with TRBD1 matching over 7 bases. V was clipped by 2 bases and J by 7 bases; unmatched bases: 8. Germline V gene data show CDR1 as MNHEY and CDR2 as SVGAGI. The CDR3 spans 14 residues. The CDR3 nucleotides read TGTGCCAGCAGTTACACGGGACAGTCCAGGGAGCAGTACTTC. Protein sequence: CASSYTGQSREQYF.